These 28 T cell receptor beta chains were all obtained from the same sample, sequenced in a study of blood T cell repertoires in COVID-19. Method: immunoSEQ multiplex PCR; TCRdb's copy keeps in-frame clones and lacks some. This sample has around 260,000 clones; 86% occur once, and the top ten carry 8.5% to 10%. The sample comprised peripheral blood. These receptors all stem from a man in his forties who had recovered from COVID-19.

This clone has only a few counts. The chain links TRBV27 to TRBJ1-6, with D unresolved. The CDR3 is made up of 14 amino acids. From germline, CDR1 is MNHEY and CDR2 SMNVEV (reference sequence). V lost 6 bases, J lost 0 bases, and 6 bases lay in between. The CDR3: CASSIGSYNSPLHF. CDR3 sequence (DNA): TGTGCCAGCAGCATCGGCTCCTATAATTCACCCCTCCACTTT.

This chain links TRBV27 with TRBJ2-7; 11 bases agree with TRBD2. CDR3 length: 18 amino acids. After removal of 2 bases from V and 4 bases from J, the junction contained 13 bases not matched to a gene. Germline CDR1 is MNHEY and CDR2 is SMNVEV (reference sequence). The CDR3, as DNA: TGTGCCAGCAGTTTACGCGCCCCCCTAGCGGGGGGCCCATACGAGCAGTACTTC. Its translation: CASSLRAPLAGGPYEQYF.

This chain joins TRBV2 and TRBJ2-3, with TRBD2 matching 14 bases. The germline V gene has CDR1 SNHLY and CDR2 FYNNEI. The CDR3 has 15 residues. With 6 bases clipped from V and 5 bases from J, the junction kept 4 bases outside the gene matches. The CDR3 here is CASRGLAGVKDTQYF. DNA of the CDR3: TGTGCCAGCAGGGGACTAGCGGGAGTGAAAGATACGCAGTATTTT.

This rearrangement joins TRBV5-6 to TRBJ1-2; 8 nucleotides align to TRBD1. Germline assignment: CDR1 SGHDT and CDR2 YYEEEE. The CDR3 contains 15 residues. The V gene end was trimmed by 0 bases and the J gene end by 6 bases; junction bases not matched to a gene: 7. CDR3 sequence reads: CASSLAQGAIHGYTF. In DNA form, the CDR3 reads TGTGCCAGCAGCTTGGCTCAGGGGGCGATTCATGGCTACACCTTC. Full variable domain (remainder filled in from reference TRBV5-6 and TRBJ1-2): DAGVTQSPTHLIKTRGQQVTLRCSPKSGHDTVSWYQQALGQGPQFIFQYYEEEERQRGNFPDRFSGHQFPNYSSELNVNALLLGDSALYLCASSLAQGAIHGYTFGSGTRLTVV.

This clone showed up just a few times. The rearrangement joins TRBV10-1 to TRBJ2-3; unclear D gene. Germline V CDR1 and CDR2: WNHNN, SYGVQD (reference sequence). V was cut by 10 bases and J by 2 bases, with 13 bases left in between. CDR3 size: 13 residues. CDR3: CATSNPYTDTQYF. In DNA, the CDR3 is TGCGCCACTTCAAACCCCTACACAGATACGCAGTATTTT.

The V gene is TRBV19, the J gene TRBJ1-2; D is unresolved. Trimming removed 7 bases at V and 6 bases at J, with 24 bases between. The CDR3 totals 16 residues. The germline V gene encodes CDR1 LNHDA and CDR2 SQIVND (reference sequence). CDR3 sequence reads: CASTISAAGIYDGYTF. Here the CDR3 DNA reads TGTGCCAGTACCATCTCAGCGGCAGGAATATATGATGGCTACACCTTC.

CDR3 residues: CASSQDPSGGGNEQFF. The CDR3 nucleotides read TGCGCCAGCAGCCAAGACCCTAGCGGGGGGGGGAATGAGCAGTTCTTC. The chain carries TRBV4-3 and TRBJ2-1; 12 bases align to TRBD2. Germline V CDR1 and CDR2: LGHNA, YSLEER. The CDR3 extends over 16 amino acids. The V gene end was trimmed by 0 bases and the J gene end by 7 bases; junction bases not matched to a gene: 4.

The rearrangement joins TRBV5-6 to TRBJ2-1; D is undetermined. The germline CDR1 and CDR2 sequences are SGHDT and YYEEEE. The ends were cut back, 1 base at V and 7 bases at J, with 6 bases in the middle. This CDR3 is 12 amino acids long. This chain's CDR3 is CASSLIENEQFF. In DNA form, the CDR3 reads TGTGCCAGCAGCTTGATAGAAAATGAGCAGTTCTTC.

The V gene is TRBV7-8, the J gene TRBJ2-3; D call uncertain. V lost 5 bases to trimming and J lost 2 bases, with 11 bases between them. The length of the CDR3 is 14 residues. Germline values: CDR1 SGHVS, CDR2 FQNEAQ. The CDR3 protein is CASSPLESTDTQYF. The CDR3 DNA sequence: TGTGCCAGCAGCCCCTTGGAGTCCACAGATACGCAGTATTTT.

This clone appeared a few times. The V call is TRBV27, the J call TRBJ2-5; no firm D call. CDR3 length: 15 residues. V dropped 3 bases and J dropped 3 bases, with 14 bases sitting between them. Germline CDR1 and CDR2: MNHEY and SMNVEV (reference sequence). The CDR3 region is CASSLIGFREETQYF. The CDR3 nucleotides read TGTGCCAGCAGTTTGATTGGGTTTCGGGAAGAGACCCAGTACTTC.

The chain combines TRBV7-2 with TRBJ2-5, with 8 bases matching TRBD1. Germline lookup yields CDR1 SGHTA and CDR2 FQGNSA. The junction had 6 bases not matched to a gene; V was cut back by 7 bases and J by 5 bases. The CDR3 is 13 residues long. The CDR3 DNA sequence: TGTGCCAGCACCGGACAGGGTCGGGAGACCCAGTACTTC. It yields the protein CASTGQGRETQYF.

The chain's CDR3 is CSASPSGRTNEQFF. The CDR3 DNA follows: TGCAGTGCTAGTCCTAGCGGGAGGACCAATGAGCAGTTCTTC. V is TRBV20-1 and J is TRBJ2-1; 11 bases agree with TRBD2. The CDR3 has 14 residues. Germline-derived CDR1 and CDR2 are DFQATT and SNEGSKA (reference sequence). Unmatched junction bases numbered 4, after V lost 3 bases and J lost 6 bases.

In its sample, this clone was seen once. V usage is TRBV25-1 and J usage is TRBJ1-5; a weak D match, TRBD1 (6 bases). The CDR3 totals 13 residues. The germline V and J ends were trimmed by 4 bases and 5 bases, with 9 bases remaining between them. Germline values: CDR1 MGHDK, CDR2 SYGVNS. CDR3 bases: TGTGCCAGCAGTGGCCAGGGGTATCAGCCCCAGCATTTT. Amino acids: CASSGQGYQPQHF.

The J gene is TRBJ2-1, the V gene TRBV23-1, with D perhaps matching TRBD1 (5 bases). TRBV23-1 belongs to the ORF category, with a function that is uncertain. The CDR3 extends over 16 amino acids. Trimming took off 0 bases at V and 0 bases at J, with 9 bases between the two ends. CDR3 in amino acids: CASSQSQGSSYNEQFF. The CDR3, as DNA: TGCGCCAGCAGTCAATCGCAGGGTAGCTCCTACAATGAGCAGTTCTTC.

The V gene is TRBV18, the J gene TRBJ1-5; 7 bases line up with TRBD1. V shed 6 bases, J shed 12 bases, and the junction held 11 bases outside the gene matches. Germline V gene sequence: CDR1 KGHSH, CDR2 LQKENI. CDR3 length: 13 amino acids. CDR3 bases: TGTGCCAGCTCTATATCCAGCCGGGACAGCCAGCATTTT. This sequence encodes CASSISSRDSQHF.

The chain recombines TRBV2 with TRBJ2-3, with 9 nucleotides matching TRBD1. The J segment lost 3 bases and the V segment lost 5 bases, leaving 3 bases of the junction unmatched. The germline CDR1 and CDR2 sequences are SNHLY and FYNNEI. There are 14 residues in the CDR3. Here the CDR3 reads CASSRQGGTDTQYF. The CDR3 DNA is TGTGCCAGCAGTCGACAGGGGGGAACAGATACGCAGTATTTT.

V is TRBV15 and J is TRBJ1-2; no definite D call. The germline V and J ends were trimmed by 5 bases and 5 bases, with 12 bases remaining between them. Germline values: CDR1 LNHNV, CDR2 YYDKDF (reference sequence). The CDR3 has 13 residues. This CDR3 is CATSSQIGYGYTF. The CDR3 nucleotides read TGTGCCACCAGCTCACAGATTGGGTATGGCTACACCTTC.

This chain uses TRBV20-1 with TRBJ1-2, with a tentative D call TRBD1 (5 bases). The CDR3 is made up of 12 amino acids. Germline lookup yields CDR1 DFQATT and CDR2 SNEGSKA (reference sequence). Deletions cut 3 bases from V and 4 bases from J, with 9 bases between. CDR3 amino acids: CSASWGVYGYTF. The CDR3 DNA reads TGCAGTGCTAGTTGGGGGGTCTATGGCTACACCTTC.

This rearrangement joins TRBV5-4 to TRBJ2-7; maybe TRBD2 (5 bases). V lost 4 bases to trimming and J lost 2 bases, with 19 bases between them. Germline V gene data show CDR1 as SGHNT and CDR2 as YYREEE (reference sequence). The CDR3 totals 16 residues. The CDR3 coding sequence is TGTGCCAGCAGCCCAGAGCCGCGGGTAAGGCCCTACGAGCAGTACTTC. Residues: CASSPEPRVRPYEQYF.

The rearrangement uses TRBV7-6 and TRBJ2-7; the D gene is possibly TRBD1 (6 bases). The germline V gene has CDR1 SGHVS and CDR2 FNYEAQ. The V end lost 0 bases, the J end lost 2 bases, and 17 bases lay between the germline ends. This CDR3 has 17 amino acids. CDR3 amino acids: CASSLALGRGIPYEQYF. The CDR3 DNA follows: TGTGCCAGCAGCTTAGCGCTTGGCAGGGGTATTCCCTACGAGCAGTACTTC. Together with reference TRBV7-6 and TRBJ2-7, the CDR3 gives the full variable domain: GAGVSQSPRYKVTKRGQDVALRCDPISGHVSLYWYRQALGQGPEFLTYFNYEAQQDKSGLPNDRFSAERPEGSISTLTIQRTEQRDSAMYRCASSLALGRGIPYEQYFGPGTRLTVT.

The genes are TRBV14 and TRBJ1-2; TRBD1 matches at 7 bases. CDR1 and CDR2 (germline): SGHDN, FVKESK. The CDR3 contains 14 residues. V dropped 3 bases and J dropped 8; count of bases not matched to a gene: 9. The CDR3 coding sequence is TGTGCCAGCAGCCATACGACAGGGCTCTTGGGCTACACCTTC. This translates into CASSHTTGLLGYTF.

This clone was recorded many times. This chain links TRBV2 with TRBJ2-1; tentative D call: TRBD1 (6 bases). Trimming cost V 7 bases and J 0 bases, with 10 bases left between them. CDR1 and CDR2 from the germline V gene are SNHLY and FYNNEI. The CDR3 spans 14 residues. The CDR3 loop is CASKDRSSYNEQFF. CDR3 nucleotides: TGTGCCAGCAAAGACAGGAGCTCCTACAATGAGCAGTTCTTC.

The chain uses TRBV6-4 and TRBJ2-1; TRBD2 agrees at 8 bases. Losses at the gene ends were 2 bases for V and 6 bases for J; bases not matched to a gene: 9. The CDR3 is 16 amino acids. Germline V CDR1 and CDR2: MRHNA, SNTAGT. CDR3 in amino acids: CASSDRGLARSNEQFF. The CDR3 bases are TGTGCCAGCAGTGACCGCGGACTAGCTAGGTCCAATGAGCAGTTCTTC.

The chain links TRBV27 to TRBJ2-3, with 8 positions matching TRBD2. The germline V gene encodes CDR1 MNHEY and CDR2 SMNVEV (reference sequence). V trimming: 1 base; J trimming: 5 bases; junction bases outside the gene matches: 11. This CDR3 comprises 17 residues. In DNA, the CDR3 is TGTGCCAGCAGTTTATTAAACGGGAGGGCCGTCGTAGATACGCAGTATTTT. It translates to CASSLLNGRAVVDTQYF.

The chain has TRBV18 and TRBJ1-4, with 8 bases that match TRBD1. Unmatched junction bases numbered 23, after V lost 5 bases and J lost 3 bases. The CDR3 totals 21 residues. Per germline, CDR1 KGHSH and CDR2 LQKENI. The DNA for the CDR3 is TGTGCCAGCTCAACTCTAAATCCACGGACAGGGTCCGCCCCCTCTAATGAAAAACTGTTTTTT. Translating it yields CASSTLNPRTGSAPSNEKLFF.

The V call is TRBV5-4, the J call TRBJ2-2, with 7 bases lining up with TRBD1. The ends lost 2 bases at V and 7 bases at J; junction bases unmatched: 8. This CDR3 has 15 residues. Germline V gene data show CDR1 as SGHNT and CDR2 as YYREEE (reference sequence). The CDR3: CASSFGQGVIGELFF. CDR3 nucleotides: TGTGCCAGCAGCTTTGGGCAGGGGGTGATCGGGGAGCTGTTTTTT.

The chain joins TRBV9 to TRBJ2-1, with a possible D match to TRBD2 (6 bases). The V gene lost 4 bases and the J gene lost 4 bases, with 12 bases spanning the gap. The CDR3 is made up of 14 amino acids. Germline values: CDR1 SGDLS, CDR2 YYNGEE. CDR3 protein: CASSPGRRYNEQFF. The CDR3 DNA follows: TGTGCCAGCAGCCCTGGGAGGAGGTACAATGAGCAGTTCTTC.

The rearrangement uses TRBV12-5 and TRBJ2-7, with D possibly being TRBD2 (6 bases). Trimming shortened V by 5 bases and J by 2 bases, and 13 bases separated the two germline ends. The CDR3 consists of 14 residues. CDR1 is LGHNT, CDR2 FRNRAP, per germline. DNA of the CDR3: TGTGCTAGTGGTCGGCGGGACGCTACCTACGAGCAGTACTTC. Residues: CASGRRDATYEQYF.